This T cell receptor beta chain was recovered during a study of T cells in Graves' hyperthyroidism and ophthalmopathy. Worth noting for this clonotype: The antigen remains undetermined.

General observations from the study: From stable hyperthyroidism, ophthalmopathy was separated by a 13 V-J model.

Researchers took RNA transcripts and amplified the TCR beta CDR3 regions from them. First-round RT-PCR with HTBI primers amplified the TCR CDR3 region. TCRdb re-called the multiplex PCR reads through MiXCR, storing one row per CDR3 protein. Of some 250,000 distinct CDR3 sequences in the sample, about 14% were seen once. Sequencing input: blood. The sequence came from a woman between 35 and 50 years old with Graves' hyperthyroidism that later progressed to Graves' ophthalmopathy.

The DNA of the CDR3 is TGTGCCAGTAGACGCAAGGGTTTGAATCAGCCCCAGCATTTT. Its translation: CASRRKGLNQPQHF. The gene calls are TRBV19 and TRBJ1-5; D is ambiguous. V was cut by 6 bases and J by 4 bases, with 13 bases left in between. Looked up from germline, CDR1 is LNHDA and CDR2 is SQIVND (reference sequence). The CDR3 totals 14 residues. Drawing the rest from reference TRBV19 and TRBJ1-5, the complete variable domain is DGGITQSPKYLFRKEGQNVTLSCEQNLNHDAMYWYRQDPGQGLRLIYYSQIVNDFQKGDIAEGYSVSREKKESFPLTVTSAQKNPTAFYLCASRRKGLNQPQHFGDGTRLSIL.